Below are 20 T cell receptor beta chains sequenced from a single sample in a study of CD8+CD57+ T cells in acquired aplastic anemia. The TCR beta profiling, which covered VDJ combination and CDR3 sequence, was carried out using genomic DNA as the template. TCRdb fed the reads into MiXCR, producing one record per CDR3 protein. The sample carries more than 150,000 distinct CDR3 sequences, around half recorded once. The sequencing input was sorted CD4+, CD8+, or CD8+CD57+ T cells (not recorded which) from PBMCs. All receptors come from a human donor in good health.

The J gene is TRBJ1-1, the V gene TRBV2, with 7 bases identical to TRBD1. V was clipped by 4 bases and J by 6 bases; unmatched bases: 8. CDR3 length: 14 amino acids. Germline values: CDR1 SNHLY, CDR2 FYNNEI. This CDR3 reads CASSGSAQGSEAFF. In DNA form, the CDR3 reads TGTGCCAGCAGTGGGAGCGCACAGGGGTCTGAAGCTTTCTTT.

This chain joins TRBV6-4 and TRBJ1-6; D not certain. Trimming took 0 bases from V and 8 from J, leaving 5 bases between them. The CDR3 sequence is 13 residues long. CDR1 is MRHNA, CDR2 SNTAGT, per germline. CDR3 loop: CASSDSEHSPLHF. The CDR3 nucleotides are TGTGCCAGCAGTGACTCGGAGCATTCACCCCTCCACTTT.

J is TRBJ1-4 and V is TRBV2; no definite D call. The V gene's germline CDR1 is SNHLY and CDR2 FYNNEI. Trimming cost V 5 bases and J 8 bases, with 9 bases left between them. The CDR3 runs to 12 residues. The CDR3 nucleotides read TGTGCCAGCAGTTTAAGGCGGGAAAAACTGTTTTTT. It is translated as CASSLRREKLFF.

V and J are TRBV7-2 and TRBJ2-4, with D tentatively TRBD1 (5 bases). The CDR3 is 16 amino acids. Germline V gene data show CDR1 as SGHTA and CDR2 as FQGNSA. Between the trimmed V and J ends, which lost 1 base and 3 bases, there was a span of 13 bases. This chain's CDR3 is CASSLDLRVGKNIQYF. As DNA, the CDR3 is TGTGCCAGCAGCTTAGACCTCAGGGTTGGCAAAAACATTCAGTACTTC. The complete variable domain, with remaining parts taken from reference TRBV7-2 and TRBJ2-4, reads GAGVSQSPSNKVTEKGKDVELRCDPISGHTALYWYRQSLGQGLEFLIYFQGNSAPDKSGLPSDRFSAERTGGSVSTLTIQRTQQEDSAVYLCASSLDLRVGKNIQYFGAGTRLSVL.

Note on this clonotype: At one of its ends the junction is not consistent with the germline gene, which may arise from a read error. V gene TRBV25-1 combines with J gene TRBJ2-6; D perhaps matches TRBD1 (5 bases). The CDR3 length is 16 residues. Germline CDR1 is MGHDK and CDR2 is SYGVNS. The CDR3 spells CASSEPQGTGSNVLTF. CDR3 nucleotide sequence: TGTGCCAGCAGTGAGCCCCAGGGCACTGGGTCCAACGTCCTGACTTTC.

The rearrangement links TRBV7-9 to TRBJ2-2, with D unclear. Trimming shortened V by 7 bases and J by 8 bases, and 14 bases separated the two germline ends. This CDR3 has 13 residues. CDR1 is SEHNR and CDR2 is FQNEAQ in the germline V gene (reference sequence). The CDR3 loop reads CASTLDGRGELFF. CDR3 DNA sequence: TGTGCCAGCACCCTAGACGGCAGGGGGGAGCTGTTTTTT.

The rearrangement links TRBV9 to TRBJ2-7; D may be TRBD1 or TRBD2 (6 bases each). Germline values: CDR1 SGDLS, CDR2 YYNGEE. CDR3 length equals 14 residues. Trimming removed 4 bases at V and 5 bases at J, with 16 bases between. The CDR3 loop is CASSRRGALDEQYF. Here the CDR3 DNA reads TGTGCCAGCAGCCGAAGGGGGGCTCTAGACGAGCAGTACTTC. The variable domain in full, with the rest retrieved from reference TRBV9 and TRBJ2-7, is DSGVTQTPKHLITATGQRVTLRCSPRSGDLSVYWYQQSLDQGLQFLIQYYNGEERAKGNILERFSAQQFPDLHSELNLSSLELGDSALYFCASSRRGALDEQYFGPGTRLTVT.

The chain joins TRBV7-6 to TRBJ1-1; no clear D gene. Per the germline V gene, CDR1 is SGHVS and CDR2 is FNYEAQ. There are 14 residues in the CDR3. V dropped 3 bases and J dropped 1 base, with 9 bases sitting between them. The CDR3 region has the DNA TGTGCCAGCAGCTTGTTCAACGGGAACACTGAAGCTTTCTTT. Translating it yields CASSLFNGNTEAFF.

Note on this clonotype: Relative to the germline gene, one junction end is altered; a read error may explain this. V gene TRBV20-1 combines with J gene TRBJ2-3; D is perhaps TRBD2 (8 bases). The germline CDR1 and CDR2 sequences are DFQATT and SNEGSKA (reference sequence). This CDR3 is built from 17 residues. For the CDR3, the DNA is TGCAGTGCTAGTAAAGCGGGAGACAGGGTGGCGGGAGATACGCGGTATTTT. This encodes CSASKAGDRVAGDTRYF.

In its sample, this clonotype was seen many times. The rearrangement joins TRBV7-9 to TRBJ1-6; 7 positions match TRBD1. The junction had 4 bases not matched to a gene; V was cut back by 1 base and J by 7 bases. CDR1 is SEHNR and CDR2 is FQNEAQ in the germline V gene (reference sequence). The CDR3 is 15 residues long. CDR3 residues: CASSLVGDRNSPLHF. The CDR3 nucleotides are TGTGCCAGCAGCTTAGTTGGGGACAGAAATTCACCCCTCCACTTT.

The chain recombines TRBV25-1 with TRBJ2-1, with 13 bases aligning to TRBD2. Germline-derived CDR1 and CDR2 are MGHDK and SYGVNS. V gave up 8 bases and J gave up 6 bases; unmatched junction bases: 4. CDR3 size: 14 residues. CDR3 region: CASERLAGGNEQFF. In nucleotides, the CDR3 is TGTGCCAGCGAAAGACTAGCGGGAGGCAATGAGCAGTTCTTC.

This clonotype was seen more than once but under ten times. V and J are TRBV24-1 and TRBJ2-3; 7 positions agree with TRBD2. Per the germline V gene, CDR1 is KGHDR and CDR2 is SFDVKD. With V trimmed by 5 bases and J by 1 base, 5 bases remained unmatched. The CDR3 spans 15 residues. This chain's CDR3 is CATSAWEGGTDTQYF. The CDR3 bases are TGTGCCACCAGTGCCTGGGAGGGAGGCACAGATACGCAGTATTTT.

This clonotype showed up just a few times. The chain recombines TRBV20-1 with TRBJ1-2, with D tentatively TRBD1 (6 bases). CDR1 and CDR2 (germline): DFQATT, SNEGSKA (reference sequence). CDR3 length: 10 residues. The CDR3 DNA sequence: TGCAGGGCCGAGGGGGATGGCTACACCTTC. Protein sequence: CRAEGDGYTF.

This clonotype has at least ten counts. The chain is built from TRBV6-1 and TRBJ2-5; 10 positions match TRBD2. After removal of 4 bases from V and 1 base from J, the junction contained 6 bases not matched to a gene. Looked up from germline, CDR1 is MNHNS and CDR2 is SASEGT. This CDR3 has 16 amino acids. In DNA, the CDR3 is TGTGCCAGCAGTGGGGGGGGACTAGCGTCCCAAGAGACCCAGTACTTC. It encodes CASSGGGLASQETQYF.

This chain joins TRBV20-1 and TRBJ1-3; perhaps TRBD1 as D (5 bases). The CDR3 is 13 amino acids. Germline V lookup: CDR1 DFQATT, CDR2 SNEGSKA (reference sequence). With 2 bases removed from V and 6 bases from J, the gap between germline ends came to 11 bases. This chain's CDR3 is CSARQGSENTIYF. CDR3 sequence (DNA): TGCAGTGCTAGACAGGGATCGGAAAACACCATATATTTT.

The chain carries TRBV24-1 and TRBJ2-1; 11 bases fit TRBD2. Germline V CDR1 and CDR2: KGHDR, SFDVKD. This CDR3 has 16 amino acids. V shed 0 bases, J shed 4 bases, and the junction held 1 base outside the gene matches. CDR3 nucleotide sequence: TGTGCCACCAGTGATTTGGGACTAGCGGGTTACAATGAGCAGTTCTTC. Translated, it gives CATSDLGLAGYNEQFF.

This clonotype was observed at least ten times. The rearrangement joins TRBV9 to TRBJ1-4; D might be TRBD1 (5 bases). The CDR3 contains 15 residues. Trimming pared 0 bases from V and 2 bases from J, leaving 8 bases between. The germline V gene has CDR1 SGDLS and CDR2 YYNGEE. The CDR3 sequence is CASSVEPGTNEKLFF. The CDR3 nucleotides are TGTGCCAGCAGCGTAGAACCAGGGACTAATGAAAAACTGTTTTTT.

The V and J genes are TRBV7-8 and TRBJ2-1; D call uncertain. V lost 9 bases, J lost 4 bases, and 7 bases lay in between. CDR1 SGHVS and CDR2 FQNEAQ come from the germline V gene. The CDR3 loop spans 11 amino acids. CDR3 sequence: CARVGYNEQFF. The CDR3 nucleotides are TGTGCCAGAGTGGGTTACAATGAGCAGTTCTTC.

This clonotype was detected a few times. This rearrangement joins TRBV2 to TRBJ2-1, with 7 bases lining up with TRBD2. With 6 bases clipped from V and 6 bases from J, the junction kept 5 bases outside the gene matches. This CDR3 is built from 13 residues. Germline CDR1 reads SNHLY; CDR2 reads FYNNEI. The CDR3 here is CASSRDYSNEQFF. The CDR3 DNA is TGTGCCAGCAGCAGGGACTACTCCAATGAGCAGTTCTTC.

The V call is TRBV6-4, the J call TRBJ1-1; D not certain. Trimming cost V 5 bases and J 3 bases, with 13 bases left between them. This CDR3 has 14 residues. The germline CDR1 and CDR2 sequences are MRHNA and SNTAGT. The CDR3 coding sequence is TGTGCCAGCAGTTCCCTGGTAGTTGACACTGAAGCTTTCTTT. This gives the protein CASSSLVVDTEAFF.